These 8 T cell receptor beta chains originate from one sample sequenced in a study of regulatory T cells in long-lasting Graves disease. Documented time point: newly diagnosed GD, antithyroid drugs for less than 3 months. There was RNA extracted from PBMCs, and the TCR library was made from it. iRepertoire HTBI primers and Arm-PCR of CDR3 regions built TCR beta libraries. TCRdb passed the multiplex PCR reads through MiXCR, listing each CDR3 protein once. The sample has about 420,000 distinct CDR3 sequences; about 15% are singletons. This sample was also put to use in a study of T cells in Graves' hyperthyroidism and ophthalmopathy.

The sample consisted of peripheral blood mononuclear cells (PBMCs), taken at new diagnosis, from a patient treated with antithyroid drugs. These TCRs come from a woman aged 18-29 years with Graves disease.

The chain links TRBV19 to TRBJ2-1; the match to TRBD2 covers 8 bases. This CDR3 has 14 residues. Looked up from germline, CDR1 is LNHDA and CDR2 is SQIVND (reference sequence). The trim removed 7 bases at V and 5 bases at J, leaving 7 bases unmatched. CDR3 DNA: TGTGCCAGTAAGAGGACTAGCAGCGACAATGAGCAGTTCTTC. Its protein is CASKRTSSDNEQFF.

About this clonotype: A far larger clone lies a single base away; this is likely a read error. V gene TRBV12-3 or TRBV12-4 combines with J gene TRBJ2-3, with 12 positions matching TRBD2. The DNA end is a closer match to TRBJ2-7, so the J assignment may be wrong. The CDR3 runs to 17 residues. CDR3 in amino acids: CASSPYRLAGADDEQYF. DNA for the CDR3: TGTGCCAGCAGTCCCTATCGACTAGCGGGAGCGGACGATGAGCAGTACTTC.

The CDR3 nucleotides are TGTGCCACCAGACAGGAACCACTCTCTAACTATGGCTACACCTTC. Amino acid sequence: CATRQEPLSNYGYTF. The V and J genes are TRBV18 and TRBJ1-2; tentatively, D is TRBD1 (6 bases). The ends were cut back, 10 bases at V and 0 bases at J, with 18 bases in the middle. CDR3 size: 15 residues. Germline CDR1 and CDR2: KGHSH and LQKENI. Full variable domain (outside the CDR3, taken from reference TRBV18 and TRBJ1-2): NAGVMQNPRHLVRRRGQEARLRCSPMKGHSHVYWYRQLPEEGLKFMVYLQKENIIDESGMPKERFSAEFPKEGPSILRIQQVVRGDSAAYFCATRQEPLSNYGYTFGSGTRLTVV.

This clonotype was recorded many times. The rearrangement joins TRBV7-9 to TRBJ2-3; 7 nucleotides match TRBD1. The germline gives CDR1 SEHNR, CDR2 FQNEAQ (reference sequence). J was trimmed by 4 bases and V by 1 base; bases with no gene match: 8. The CDR3 covers 16 residues. The CDR3 reads CASSLEGTAVSDTQYF. The CDR3 DNA is TGTGCCAGCAGCTTAGAGGGGACAGCAGTATCAGATACGCAGTATTTT.

In this sample, this clonotype turned up a few times. V and J are TRBV7-8 and TRBJ2-7, with a tentative D call TRBD2 (6 bases). Trimming left V 4 bases short and J 4 bases short, with 20 bases between. The germline V gene has CDR1 SGHVS and CDR2 FQNEAQ. The length of the CDR3 is 16 residues. The CDR3 DNA sequence: TGTGCCAGCAGCTCCTCGAGTGCACGGGAGCTTTACGAGCAGTACTTC. Translating gives CASSSSSARELYEQYF.

In this sample, this clonotype turned up many times. The V and J genes are TRBV28 and TRBJ1-6; 7 nucleotides agree with TRBD1. V dropped 6 bases and J dropped 1; count of bases not matched to a gene: 9. Germline CDR1 MDHEN, CDR2 SYDVKM. The CDR3 is 17 amino acids. In DNA, the CDR3 is TGTGCCAGCAGGCTGGTAGGGGGCGCATCCTATAATTCACCCCTCCACTTT. Its protein product is CASRLVGGASYNSPLHF.

In its sample, this clonotype was seen many times. V and J are TRBV20-1 and TRBJ2-3; D not resolved. Germline CDR1 DFQATT, CDR2 SNEGSKA (reference sequence). The CDR3 has 15 residues. Trimming took 3 bases from V and 0 from J, leaving 13 bases between them. As DNA, the CDR3 is TGCAGTGCTAGGGTGTCTGGCGGTAGCACAGATACGCAGTATTTT. Protein sequence: CSARVSGGSTDTQYF.

In this sample, this clonotype turned up a few times. The chain links TRBV7-9 to TRBJ1-2; 7 bases are shared with TRBD1. From germline, CDR1 is SEHNR and CDR2 FQNEAQ (reference sequence). The CDR3 is made up of 13 amino acids. V lost 4 bases, J lost 5 bases, and 4 bases stayed unmatched. The CDR3 region is CASSWGQRYGYTF. The CDR3 DNA sequence: TGTGCCAGCAGCTGGGGACAGAGATATGGCTACACCTTC.